This TCR beta chain comes out of a study of CD8 T cells in ankylosing spondylitis. Between the trimmed V and J ends, which lost 2 bases and 2 bases, there was a span of 17 bases. CDR1 and CDR2 (germline): SGHRS, YFSETQ. This CDR3 has 17 residues. Regarding this clonotype: Its antigen is undetermined.

By quantitative 5'-RACE with molecular barcodes, the TCR beta libraries were made. One entry per CDR3 protein results from TCRdb running MiXCR on the 5' RACE reads. The repertoire consists of 200,000 to 250,000 distinct CDR3 sequences, with around 6.6% occurring once and the leading ten covering 12% to 15%. Study conclusions and caveats: Ankylosing spondylitis blood appeared to be characterized by a TCR beta motif of under ten highly homologous variants. CD8+ cells made up the disease-linked clones, which were relatively rare in peripheral blood. The authors reported significant enrichment of disease-linked clones in matched ankylosing spondylitis synovial fluid. In synovial fluid and blood from reactive arthritis, some motif variants were previously reported.

Sequencing was carried out using blood, either unsorted or a sorted T cell fraction (not recorded which). This chain connects TRBV5-1 to TRBJ2-1; possible D gene TRBD2, 5 bases. This clonotype was obtained from a male donor with ankylosing spondylitis. CDR3 amino acids: CASSLGSPSGPYNEQFF. CDR3 coding DNA: TGCGCCAGCAGCTTAGGGAGCCCCTCTGGGCCCTACAATGAGCAGTTCTTC. Combining the CDR3 with reference TRBV5-1 and TRBJ2-1 gives the whole variable domain KAGVTQTPRYLIKTRGQQVTLSCSPISGHRSVSWYQQTPGQGLQFLFEYFSETQRNKGNFPGRFSGRQFSNSRSEMNVSTLELGDSALYLCASSLGSPSGPYNEQFFGPGTRLTVL.